This paragraph reports one T cell receptor beta chain. Original processing notes: Estimates of nucleated cell counts were drawn from the amplification of reference gene primers. Sequencing was performed with immunoSEQ multiplex PCR; in TCRdb, only in-frame clones are kept and a portion is missing. That table is the source of V, J and clone size, and D and trimming were worked out from the DNA. The data show about 190,000 clones, roughly 80% seen once. The V gene end was trimmed by 5 bases and the J gene end by 6 bases; junction bases not matched to a gene: 7. Germline CDR1 SGHTA, CDR2 FQGTGA. The CDR3 loop spans 15 amino acids. This entry is derived from a study of blood T cell repertoires in COVID-19. On the study more broadly: Samples of COVID-19 (acute and convalescent) were obtained from the United States, Italy and Spain. T cells, B-cell-depleted T cells, or PBMCs provided the cDNA or gDNA that served as material.

The sample comprised peripheral blood. This sequence originates from a woman aged 25 to 39 with acute or convalescent COVID-19. The V gene is TRBV7-3, the J gene TRBJ1-1; 12 nucleotides align to TRBD1. The CDR3 loop is CASSGGDRGRAEAFF. The CDR3 DNA is TGTGCCAGCAGCGGCGGGGACAGGGGGCGAGCTGAAGCTTTCTTT.